This T cell receptor (beta chain) was found in a study of shared clonotypes between healthy human individuals. Study overall: Sampling drew on donors who were two women and a few men aged 18 to 49. Per donor, three plates held CD4 naive cells, three held CD4 memory, two held CD8 naive and one held CD8 memory.

The naive CD8 subset, CD45RO-negative cells positively selected for CCR7, excluded terminally differentiated effector memory CD45RA+ cells. Every donor was a Caucasian adult from Nashville, Tennessee. CDR3 length: 14 residues. The V and J ends lost 4 bases and 2 bases respectively, with 9 bases between them. Germline V gives CDR1 WSHSY, CDR2 SAAADI. TCRdb keeps only in-frame clones here, not all; method: immunoSEQ multiplex PCR. The sample consists of approximately 2,200,000 clones, approximately 94% of them appearing once. The receptor comes from a man between 18 and 29 years old in good health. Some clones in this sample may be carry-over from other donors' samples. The genes are TRBV10-2 and TRBJ2-1; D may be TRBD1 (6 bases). What was sequenced was naive CD8+ T cells from PBMCs. The CDR3 DNA is TGCGCCAGCAGTGGCCAGGGGACCTACAATGAGCAGTTCTTC. It yields the protein CASSGQGTYNEQFF.